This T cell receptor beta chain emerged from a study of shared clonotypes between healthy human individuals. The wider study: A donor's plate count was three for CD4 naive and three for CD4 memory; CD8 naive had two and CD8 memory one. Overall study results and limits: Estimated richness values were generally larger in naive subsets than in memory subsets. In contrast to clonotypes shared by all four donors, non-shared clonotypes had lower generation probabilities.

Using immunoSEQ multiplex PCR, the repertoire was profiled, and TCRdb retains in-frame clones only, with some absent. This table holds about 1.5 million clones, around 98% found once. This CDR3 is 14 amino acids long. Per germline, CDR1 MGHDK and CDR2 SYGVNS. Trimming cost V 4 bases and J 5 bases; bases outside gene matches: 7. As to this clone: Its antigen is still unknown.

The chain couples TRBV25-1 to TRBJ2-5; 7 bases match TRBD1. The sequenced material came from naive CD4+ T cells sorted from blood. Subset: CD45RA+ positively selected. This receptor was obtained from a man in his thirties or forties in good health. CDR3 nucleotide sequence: TGTGCCAGCAGTGCCCAGACAGGGCTGGAGACCCAGTACTTC. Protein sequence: CASSAQTGLETQYF.